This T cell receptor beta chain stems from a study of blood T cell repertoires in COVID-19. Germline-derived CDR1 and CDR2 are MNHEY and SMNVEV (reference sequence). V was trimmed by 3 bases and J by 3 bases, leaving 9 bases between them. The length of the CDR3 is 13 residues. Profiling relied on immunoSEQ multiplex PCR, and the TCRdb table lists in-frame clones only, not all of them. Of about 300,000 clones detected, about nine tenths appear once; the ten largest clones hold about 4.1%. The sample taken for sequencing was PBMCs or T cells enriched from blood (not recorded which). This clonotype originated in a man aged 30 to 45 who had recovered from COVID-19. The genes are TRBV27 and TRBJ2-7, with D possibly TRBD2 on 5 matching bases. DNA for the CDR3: TGTGCCAGCAGTTTTAGACGGGACTACGAGCAGTACTTC. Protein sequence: CASSFRRDYEQYF.